This T cell receptor (beta chain) emerged from a study of long-term antiretroviral therapy in people with HIV (dated by TCRdb to 2022 to 2024). Regarding the research as a whole: The earliest samples were collected about a decade before the 2015 WHO recommendation for immediate ART, when ART was typically delayed until CD4 counts fell. Test extractions of a monoclonal T-cell line alongside 33 polyclonal samples showed no cross-contamination during QIAcube processing. A total of around 200 cryopreserved PBMC samples were contributed to the cohort by 30 adults with confirmed HIV infection, with samples collected serially over a mean of approximately six years (range 1-12). Among the approximately 27 participants with HIV, about 11 were female. This retrospective serial study examined whether starting ART and sustained HIV suppression were associated with changes in the composition and diversity of the TRB repertoire in peripheral blood. Overall results and qualifications from the work: Compared with controls, HIV repertoires had narrower CDR3 length ranges, and the network structure pointed to an antigen-experienced repertoire that shifted only slightly toward naive after ART. Starting ART was linked to a significant rise in TRB diversity, yet even after long-term ART the diversity remained significantly lower than in transplant donor controls. Because PBMC availability was limited, only the TCR beta chain was sequenced, with no alpha chain pairing. The samples were dated from about 2004 to 2017, and the ART regimens that were used may be less effective than current ART regimens. Because cell numbers in pre-ART samples were limited, unsorted PBMC were profiled instead of sorted CD4+ and CD8+ T cells. Inferences about post-ART repertoire changes are limited because no data were available on ART adherence, viral resistance or therapy changes. At every time point, the repertoire was dominated by expanded TRB clones first identified before ART initiation, although this dominance fluctuated and, in many PLHIV, declined after ART.

The immunoSEQ hsTCRB v3.0 assay was used at survey level resolution to sequence the TRB variable region. TRB sequencing targeted a depth of 40,000-50,000 T-cell genomes per sample. Pooled TRB libraries were sequenced on an Illumina MiSeq with a v3 150-cycle kit. In the authors' own workflow: Repertoire analysis ran in R within a reproducible Nextflow workflow covering QC, data transformation and analysis. Custom analyses were implemented in LymphoSeq2, an R package for AIRR-Seq data exploration. A few samples yielding fewer than 5000 total TRB sequences were excluded, leaving around 200 analyzed HIV repertoires. Among the approximately 180 HIV repertoires that were kept, some 61 were collected before ART initiation and more than 120 were collected after ART initiation. Repertoires were downsampled to 5000 TRB nucleotide sequences, and summary statistics were averaged over 100 downsampling iterations. TRB sequences were retained for analysis only if CDR3 regions of at least seven amino acids were present. Two measures captured diversity: a Shannon entropy-derived clonality score and the Gini coefficient. In the repertoire networks, any two of the top 5000 CDR3 amino acid sequences were linked whenever the two sequences differed by an edit distance of one. For TRB CDR3 amino acid sequences, antigen specificity groups and MHC restriction were predicted with GLIPH2. CDR3 amino acid sequences were matched against VDJdb and McPAS-TCR to flag known CMV, EBV, HIV or tissue antigen associations. Pre-ART, post-ART and control groups were compared with Wilcoxon signed-rank tests and Holm-Bonferroni correction. Held by TCRdb, this immuneACCESS table contains in-frame sequences only and omits some clones. Under half of the omission traces to an unresolved V gene where checked; the cause of the rest is unknown. V, J and clone size are taken as reported in that table, and D and trimming were inferred from the DNA itself. Within this sample are about 42,000 clones, with approximately 86% of them counted one time only. The ten largest clonotypes hold 5.1% of the sample.

A note on this clone: Its specific antigen is unknown. Base qualities are not recorded, but no much larger clone differs from it by a single base.

The CDR3 holds 15 amino acids from the cysteine to the phenylalanine. The only DNA kept is the CDR3, 45 bases in frame from the first base. A distance of 14 bases separates the germline ends of V and J, which lose 1 base and 3 bases respectively. The germline V gene (reference sequence) specifies SGHNT as CDR1 and YYREEE as CDR2. Participants were included only if at least one PBMC sample before ART initiation and at least two post-ART samples were available. Every participant with HIV received treatment in the United States of America. Before DNA extraction, cryopreserved samples containing roughly 0.85-11 million PBMC were thawed and washed. At the time of the earliest PBMC sample, participants with HIV were aged between roughly 23 and 60 years. PBMC samples were contributed by each participant from 1-4 timepoints before ART initiation and 2-8 timepoints after ART initiation, with a median of 7 samples. For every participant, serial HIV viral load, CD4+ T-cell count, ART history and demographic data were obtained. Genomic DNA was extracted from unsorted PBMC with a Qiagen kit on a QIAcube, with processing performed in batches of 12 samples.

Recombination joined TRBV5-4 with TRBJ2-7; no D gene can be assigned with confidence. This clonotype was obtained from a woman between 45 and 65 years old with HIV. Sequencing was performed on unsorted PBMCs, taken 0.1 years before starting antiretroviral therapy. The DNA reads TGTGCCAGCAGCTTGACAAGTAACAGTATCTACGAGCAGTACTTC. It translates as CASSLTSNSIYEQYF. The reference TRBV5-4 and TRBJ2-7 proteins fill in what lies around the CDR3, so the full variable domain reads ETGVTQSPTHLIKTRGQQVTLRCSSQSGHNTVSWYQQALGQGPQFIFQYYREEENGRGNFPPRFSGLQFPNYSSELNVNALELDDSALYLCASSLTSNSIYEQYFGPGTRLTVT.